The 31 T cell receptor beta chains below were found in one sample sequenced in a study of OX40 agonist ivuxolimab in advanced cancers. Library prep was done by the immunoSEQ multiplex PCR assay. Here the immuneACCESS table is served through TCRdb, limited to in-frame sequences with V and J called. Missing clones are a known gap in these copies; in checked studies unresolved V genes cover under half, and the rest lacks a known reason. The sample table holds 65,000 to 90,000 clones, of which around nine tenths were seen once. The ten largest clones capture roughly 0.68% of the sample. Sequences were derived from CD4+ or CD8+ T cells sorted from blood, sampled in a trial of the OX40 agonist ivuxolimab. These receptors were obtained from an adult with an advanced solid tumor such as melanoma, head and neck, liver or kidney cancer.

V and J are TRBV10-3 and TRBJ1-5; perhaps TRBD1 as D (5 bases). Germline-derived CDR1 and CDR2 are ENHRY and SYGVKD. V lost 0 bases and J 8 bases, leaving 14 bases between the germline ends. The CDR3 runs 15 residues. The DNA for the CDR3 is TGTGCCATCAGTGAGTCGGGACCCAATGGGGAGCCCCAGCATTTT. Protein product: CAISESGPNGEPQHF.

J is TRBJ2-3 and V is TRBV7-8; TRBD1 or TRBD2 may be the D gene (5 bases each). Trimming cost V 2 bases and J 12 bases, with 9 bases left between them. Germline V gives CDR1 SGHVS, CDR2 FQNEAQ. The CDR3 is 11 amino acids. Here the CDR3 DNA reads TGTGCCAGCAGCTTACATTGGGACCAGTATTTT. This encodes CASSLHWDQYF.

J is TRBJ1-3 and V is TRBV18; D is unresolved. Germline loops: CDR1 KGHSH, CDR2 LQKENI. Trimming pared 1 base from V and 1 base from J, leaving 14 bases between. The CDR3 has 17 amino acids. CDR3 loop: CASSPLQKASSGNTIYF. As DNA, the CDR3 is TGTGCCAGCTCACCACTACAAAAGGCCTCGTCTGGAAACACCATATATTTT.

The chain is built from TRBV5-1 and TRBJ1-2; D not certain. The CDR3 runs to 13 residues. V was clipped by 0 bases and J by 13 bases, with 16 bases between them. Germline V gene data show CDR1 as SGHRS and CDR2 as YFSETQ. The CDR3 DNA reads as TGCGCCAGCAGCTTGGAGGTGGGCCGGTATCCCACCTTC. Its translation: CASSLEVGRYPTF.

This clone was seen only a few times. The chain recombines TRBV6-1 with TRBJ1-2; perhaps TRBD1 as D (6 bases). Germline CDR1 reads MNHNS; CDR2 reads SASEGT. The CDR3 runs 15 residues. V lost 0 bases and J 2 bases, leaving 10 bases between the germline ends. CDR3 in DNA: TGTGCCAGCAGTGAAGCCGAGAGGGGGAACTATGGCTACACCTTC. The encoded protein is CASSEAERGNYGYTF.

This clone has only one observation. This chain links TRBV28 with TRBJ1-2; 8 bases are shared with TRBD1. The CDR3 covers 14 residues. V trimming: 4 bases; J trimming: 7 bases; junction bases outside the gene matches: 8. Germline CDR1 reads MDHEN; CDR2 reads SYDVKM. The CDR3 sequence: CASSSGQGDRGYTF. CDR3 DNA: TGTGCCAGCAGTTCCGGACAGGGCGACCGTGGCTACACCTTC.

This clone was observed a single time. The CDR3: CAAGTTRGEQYF. As DNA, the CDR3 is TGTGCCGCCGGGACAACCCGGGGGGAGCAGTACTTC. The genes are TRBV30 and TRBJ2-7; either TRBD1 or TRBD2 may supply D (6 bases each). This CDR3 is built from 12 residues. The V gene lost 8 bases and the J gene lost 7 bases, with 18 bases spanning the gap. The germline gives CDR1 GTSNPN, CDR2 SVGIG (reference sequence). Variable domain in full (rest from reference TRBV30 and TRBJ2-7): SQTIHQWPATLVQPVGSPLSLECTVEGTSNPNLYWYRQAAGRGLQLLFYSVGIGQISSEVPQNLSASRPQDRQFILSSKKLLLSDSGFYLCAAGTTRGEQYFGPGTRLTVT.

V gene TRBV19 combines with J gene TRBJ2-3; 12 positions match TRBD2. There are 14 residues in the CDR3. J lost 4 bases, V lost 6 bases, and 2 bases had no gene match. Germline V gene data show CDR1 as LNHDA and CDR2 as SQIVND (reference sequence). The CDR3 protein is CASRLAGGPDTQYF. As DNA, the CDR3 is TGTGCCAGTAGACTAGCGGGGGGCCCAGATACGCAGTATTTT.

With regard to this clone: The junction does not match germline at one end; this may be a read error. The CDR3: CASSFTGQGYRKQPQHF. The CDR3 DNA reads as TGTGCCAGCTCATTCACGGGACAGGGTTATCGCAAGCAGCCCCAGCATTTT. The rearrangement joins TRBV18 to TRBJ1-5, with 9 bases fitting TRBD1. There are 17 residues in the CDR3. Germline V lookup: CDR1 KGHSH, CDR2 LQKENI.

This chain joins TRBV7-2 and TRBJ1-5; D may be TRBD1 (5 bases). The CDR3 consists of 13 residues. With 2 bases removed from V and 4 bases from J, the gap between germline ends came to 6 bases. Germline V gene sequence: CDR1 SGHTA, CDR2 FQGNSA. CDR3 sequence (DNA): TGTGCCAGCAGCTTACCAGGGAATCAGCCCCAGCATTTT. Residues: CASSLPGNQPQHF.

The chain has TRBV27 and TRBJ2-2, with a tentative D call TRBD1 (6 bases). Trimming left V 7 bases short and J 4 bases short, with 28 bases between. From germline, CDR1 is MNHEY and CDR2 SMNVEV (reference sequence). The length of the CDR3 is 19 residues. CDR3 nucleotide sequence: TGTGCCAGCACCAAAACCCCCATCTTTGGGACACGAGTCACCGGGGAGCTGTTTTTT. As protein: CASTKTPIFGTRVTGELFF.

This clone was recorded once. This chain uses TRBV28 with TRBJ1-2; 9 bases fit TRBD1. This CDR3 contains 14 residues. Germline lookup yields CDR1 MDHEN and CDR2 SYDVKM. The J segment lost 3 bases and the V segment lost 6 bases, leaving 5 bases of the junction unmatched. The CDR3 reads CASRRTGDDYGYTF. In DNA, the CDR3 is TGTGCCAGCAGAAGGACAGGGGATGACTATGGCTACACCTTC.

This clone was recorded once. This sequence joins TRBV27 and TRBJ1-1; TRBD1 is a possible D gene (5 bases). The CDR3 is made up of 14 amino acids. Germline assignment: CDR1 MNHEY and CDR2 SMNVEV (reference sequence). Trimming left V 2 bases short and J 4 bases short, with 11 bases between. This CDR3 reads CASSLGPRGTEAFF. The DNA for the CDR3 is TGTGCCAGCAGTTTAGGGCCGAGGGGCACTGAAGCTTTCTTT.

The rearrangement uses TRBV2 and TRBJ2-3; 9 bases line up with TRBD2. The trim removed 1 base at V and 2 bases at J, leaving 7 bases unmatched. Germline CDR1 is SNHLY and CDR2 is FYNNEI. This CDR3 is 17 amino acids long. In DNA, the CDR3 is TGTGCCAGCAGTGAAGGGATAATAGCGGGGGCCACAGATACGCAGTATTTT. This gives the protein CASSEGIIAGATDTQYF.

V gene TRBV7-3 combines with J gene TRBJ2-6; D ambiguous. With 4 bases removed from V and 0 bases from J, the gap between germline ends came to 10 bases. This CDR3 is built from 16 residues. Germline assignment: CDR1 SGHTA and CDR2 FQGTGA. CDR3 DNA sequence: TGTGCCAGCAGCTCAAGGGTTCTCTCTGGGGCCAACGTCCTGACTTTC. Amino acid sequence: CASSSRVLSGANVLTF. Supplemented by reference TRBV7-3 and TRBJ2-6, the full variable domain reads GAGVSQTPSNKVTEKGKYVELRCDPISGHTALYWYRQSLGQGPEFLIYFQGTGAADDSGLPNDRFFAVRPEGSVSTLKIQRTERGDSAVYLCASSSRVLSGANVLTFGAGSRLTVL.

The chain has TRBV7-8 and TRBJ1-3; a weak D match, TRBD1 (5 bases). The CDR3 is 16 residues long. CDR1 and CDR2 from the germline V gene are SGHVS and FQNEAQ. V was shortened by 5 bases and J by 0 bases, with 14 bases between the two germline ends. In DNA form, the CDR3 reads TGTGCCAGCAGCCAGGTGGGGCCTGACTCTGGAAACACCATATATTTT. Translated: CASSQVGPDSGNTIYF.

The V gene is TRBV6-6, the J gene TRBJ1-4; D is unresolved. CDR1 MNHNY and CDR2 SVGAGI come from the germline V gene (reference sequence). V dropped 6 bases and J dropped 4 bases, with 6 bases sitting between them. CDR3 length: 12 amino acids. The CDR3 spells CASSGLNEKLFF. DNA for the CDR3: TGTGCCAGCAGCGGCCTTAATGAAAAACTGTTTTTT.

V is TRBV28 and J is TRBJ1-5; the D gene is possibly TRBD1 (6 bases). This CDR3 has 13 amino acids. Trimming left V 9 bases short and J 7 bases short, with 16 bases between. Germline assignment: CDR1 MDHEN and CDR2 SYDVKM. The CDR3 coding sequence is TGTGCCAGTTCGACAGGTACGACCCAGCCCCAGCATTTT. Translating it yields CASSTGTTQPQHF.

V usage is TRBV30 and J usage is TRBJ2-4; 12 bases match TRBD2. Germline V gene sequence: CDR1 GTSNPN, CDR2 SVGIG (reference sequence). Trimming cost V 0 bases and J 1 base; bases outside gene matches: 7. CDR3 length: 18 amino acids. As DNA, the CDR3 is TGTGCCTGGAGTGTTCCTAGCGGGGGGGCTCTCGCCAAAAACATTCAGTACTTC. Translated, it gives CAWSVPSGGALAKNIQYF.

The rearrangement uses TRBV4-1 and TRBJ2-1, with 13 bases fitting TRBD2. Germline V gives CDR1 MGHRA, CDR2 YSYEKL. Trimming at V came to 2 bases and at J to 4 bases, leaving 8 bases not matched to a gene. The CDR3 covers 18 residues. This CDR3 is CASSQPNAGLAGYNEQFF. As DNA, the CDR3 is TGCGCCAGCAGCCAACCGAACGCGGGACTAGCGGGATACAATGAGCAGTTCTTC.

This clone has just one count. V is TRBV11-3 and J is TRBJ2-1, with D hard to call. Germline V gives CDR1 SGHNT, CDR2 YENEEA. The CDR3 extends over 13 amino acids. V was shortened by 9 bases and J by 4 bases, with 13 bases between the two germline ends. The DNA of the CDR3 is TGTGCCAGTACCACCTCAAATTACAATGAGCAGTTCTTC. The encoded protein is CASTTSNYNEQFF. The complete variable domain, with remaining parts taken from reference TRBV11-3 and TRBJ2-1, reads EAGVVQSPRYKIIEKKQPVAFWCNPISGHNTLYWYLQNLGQGPELLIRYENEEAVDDSQLPKDRFSAERLKGVDSTLKIQPAELGDSAVYLCASTTSNYNEQFFGPGTRLTVL.

This rearrangement joins TRBV6-6 to TRBJ1-2; no definite D call. Deletions cut 2 bases from V and 5 bases from J, with 9 bases between. The germline CDR1 and CDR2 sequences are MNHNY and SVGAGI (reference sequence). This CDR3 comprises 13 residues. The CDR3 region is CASSYEAAYGYTF. For the CDR3, the DNA is TGTGCCAGCAGTTACGAGGCGGCTTATGGCTACACCTTC.

CDR3 sequence: CASSPTGTGIKTQYF. CDR3 nucleotides: TGTGCCAGCAGCCCAACCGGGACAGGGATTAAGACCCAGTACTTC. This sequence joins TRBV7-7 and TRBJ2-5; 9 bases match TRBD1. Germline V gene data show CDR1 as SSHAT and CDR2 as FNYEAQ (reference sequence). Losses at the gene ends were 5 bases for V and 6 bases for J; bases not matched to a gene: 10. This CDR3 is built from 15 residues.

This sequence joins TRBV5-1 and TRBJ2-3; no clear D gene. The CDR3 length is 14 residues. Trimming took off 3 bases at V and 3 bases at J, with 11 bases between the two ends. Per germline, CDR1 SGHRS and CDR2 YFSETQ. DNA of the CDR3: TGCGCCAGCAGCTCCGAGCACTCGACAGATACGCAGTATTTT. Translating it yields CASSSEHSTDTQYF.

This rearrangement joins TRBV28 to TRBJ1-5; the D is unclear. The germline V gene encodes CDR1 MDHEN and CDR2 SYDVKM. V was clipped by 3 bases and J by 5 bases, with 11 bases between them. The length of the CDR3 is 14 residues. The CDR3 DNA sequence: TGTGCCAGCAGTTTCGGACCGGACGATCAGCCCCAGCATTTT. The encoded protein is CASSFGPDDQPQHF.

The chain recombines TRBV28 with TRBJ2-3; possibly TRBD1 or TRBD2 for D (5 bases each). V lost 2 bases and J lost 10, with 22 bases in between. CDR3 length: 16 amino acids. Germline CDR1 and CDR2: MDHEN and SYDVKM. DNA of the CDR3: TGTGCCAGCAGTTTAGAGCATAGTCAGCCCGGGACGGCGCAGTATTTT. Amino acids: CASSLEHSQPGTAQYF.

CDR3 bases: TGTGCCAGCAGCCAACAGGTGCACGCTGGAAACACCATATATTTT. Its protein is CASSQQVHAGNTIYF. The chain has TRBV14 and TRBJ1-3, with unresolved D. Trimming removed 2 bases from V and 2 bases from J, with 10 bases in between. This CDR3 is built from 15 residues. Germline V gene sequence: CDR1 SGHDN, CDR2 FVKESK.

This clone was detected once. The chain couples TRBV19 to TRBJ1-3, with D possibly being TRBD1 (5 bases). The CDR3 length is 16 residues. Trimming cost V 7 bases and J 0 bases, with 16 bases left between them. The germline CDR1 and CDR2 sequences are LNHDA and SQIVND (reference sequence). The CDR3 region is CASTLRDPGSGNTIYF. The CDR3 nucleotides are TGTGCCAGTACCCTCCGGGACCCAGGCTCTGGAAACACCATATATTTT.

The chain links TRBV28 to TRBJ1-4; D remains unclear. The CDR3 is made up of 13 amino acids. Trimming removed 11 bases at V and 4 bases at J, with 14 bases between. Germline lookup yields CDR1 MDHEN and CDR2 SYDVKM. CDR3 sequence: CAVVDPINEKLFF. The CDR3 nucleotides are TGTGCCGTGGTGGACCCCATTAATGAAAAACTGTTTTTT.

The chain has TRBV27 and TRBJ1-5, with D possibly matching TRBD1 (5 bases). Trimming took off 9 bases at V and 9 bases at J, with 18 bases between the two ends. Germline values: CDR1 MNHEY, CDR2 SMNVEV (reference sequence). This CDR3 comprises 13 residues. The CDR3: CARAGGGGLPQHF. The DNA for the CDR3 is TGTGCCAGAGCCGGCGGGGGGGGGTTGCCCCAGCATTTT.

The J gene is TRBJ2-7, the V gene TRBV28, with D possibly matching TRBD2 (5 bases). This CDR3 has 13 amino acids. Germline V gene sequence: CDR1 MDHEN, CDR2 SYDVKM. V was trimmed by 8 bases and J by 0 bases, leaving 11 bases between them. The DNA of the CDR3 is TGTGCCAGCCAGCCAGGAGGCTCCTACGAGCAGTACTTC. Protein: CASQPGGSYEQYF. The whole variable domain, filled in from reference TRBV28 and TRBJ2-7, reads DVKVTQSSRYLVKRTGEKVFLECVQDMDHENMFWYRQDPGLGLRLIYFSYDVKMKEKGDIPEGYSVSREKKERFSLILESASTNQTSMYLCASQPGGSYEQYFGPGTRLTVT.